This T cell receptor beta chain was found in a study of T cell responses to AZD1222 COVID-19 vaccine. Study overall: Second-dose groups at about 4 or about 12 weeks were pooled. Findings and caveats of the study: Without day 14 samples, only post-peak T cell repertoires were studied. Baseline seropositivity occurred in only 5 to 7 AZD1222 recipients. There were vaccine-associated CD4 TCRs across spike, dominant at 160-218 and 743-854.

The CDR3 runs 14 residues. Germline CDR1 reads SGHTA; CDR2 reads FQGNSA. V was shortened by 1 base and J by 5 bases, with 12 bases between the two germline ends. For this clone: Its antigen is unidentified.

Method: immunoSEQ multiplex PCR; TCRdb's copy keeps in-frame clones and lacks some. The sample lists approximately 68,000 clones, roughly 84% occurring once. The chain carries TRBV7-2 and TRBJ2-7; possibly TRBD2 for D (5 bases). Specimen: peripheral blood, collected on day 0 of AZD1222 vaccination. The source is an adult in good health. This CDR3 is CASSLGHGVNEQYF. The CDR3 region has the DNA TGTGCCAGCAGCTTAGGTCACGGGGTAAACGAGCAGTACTTC. Full variable domain (outside the CDR3, taken from reference TRBV7-2 and TRBJ2-7): GAGVSQSPSNKVTEKGKDVELRCDPISGHTALYWYRQSLGQGLEFLIYFQGNSAPDKSGLPSDRFSAERTGGSVSTLTIQRTQQEDSAVYLCASSLGHGVNEQYFGPGTRLTVT.